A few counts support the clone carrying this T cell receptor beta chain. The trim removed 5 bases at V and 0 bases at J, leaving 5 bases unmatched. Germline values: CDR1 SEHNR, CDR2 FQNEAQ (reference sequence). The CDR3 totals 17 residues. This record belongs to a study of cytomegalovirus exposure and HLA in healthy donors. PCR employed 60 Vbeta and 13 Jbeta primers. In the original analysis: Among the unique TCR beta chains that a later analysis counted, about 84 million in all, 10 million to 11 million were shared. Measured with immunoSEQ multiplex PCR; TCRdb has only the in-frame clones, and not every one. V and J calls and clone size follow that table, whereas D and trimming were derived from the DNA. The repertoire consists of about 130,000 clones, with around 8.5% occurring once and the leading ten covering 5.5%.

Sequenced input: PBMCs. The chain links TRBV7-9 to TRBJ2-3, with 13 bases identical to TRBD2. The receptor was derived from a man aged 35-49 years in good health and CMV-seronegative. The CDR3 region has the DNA TGTGCCAGCAGCATCCGACTAGCGGGGGGTAGCACAGATACGCAGTATTTT. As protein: CASSIRLAGGSTDTQYF.